The 28 T cell receptor beta chains below were found in one sample sequenced in a study of tissue T cells after allogeneic stem cell transplantation. Generated by immunoSEQ multiplex PCR, the TCRdb table keeps only in-frame clones and is missing some. The table shows 1,500 to 2,000 clones, with 45% to 55% occurring only once. Time point noted: mouse harvest day 14 after allogeneic transplant. Tail vein injection delivered 10^7 T-cell-depleted bone marrow cells and 10^6 splenic CD5+ T cells. Sequencing was done on a sample of gut tissue. These receptors all come from a female BALB/c mouse given C57BL/6 T cells with graft-versus-host disease after an allogeneic hematopoietic cell transplant.

For this clone: Mouse germline and gene names are used. The CDR3 spells CSSSQSRGARAETLYF. Partial CDR3 DNA: TGCTCCAGCAGTCAATCGCGGGGGGCGCGTGCAGAAACGCTGTAT. The chain employs TRBV23 and TRBJ2-3; the DNA was not used to check the table's D call, TRBD2. The read finishes 1 residue shy of the CDR3 end, and the germline J gene is used to complete it. The length of the CDR3 is 16 residues. From germline, CDR1 is KGHTA and CDR2 FQNQQP.

A note on this clone: Gene labels here are mouse ones. The read halts 1 residue ahead of the CDR3 end, with the missing end drawn from the germline J gene. This chain uses TRBV26 with TRBJ2-7, with TRBD1 matching 7 bases. V dropped 2 bases and J dropped 4; count of bases not matched to a gene: 5. From germline, CDR1 is KGHPV and CDR2 FQNQEV (reference sequence). The CDR3 has 14 residues. This CDR3 reads CASSLETGLYEQYF. The DNA read from the CDR3 is TGTGCCAGCAGTCTGGAGACAGGGCTTTATGAACAGTAC.

A note on this clone: Germline and genes here are mouse. The read finishes 1 residue shy of the CDR3 end, and the germline J gene is used to complete it. The chain has TRBV3 and TRBJ1-4, with D perhaps TRBD1 (6 bases). Deletions cut 5 bases from V and 0 bases from J, with 7 bases between. Germline assignment: CDR1 SNHLY and CDR2 FYNGKV (reference sequence). CDR3 size: 14 residues. CDR3 DNA, as far as it was read: TGTGCCAGCAGCACAGGGATTTCCAACGAAAGATTATTT. Residues: CASSTGISNERLF. The CDR3 as a whole reads CASSTGISNERLFF. Variable domain in full (rest from reference TRBV3 and TRBJ1-4): GPKVLQIPSHQIIDMGQMVTLNCDPVSNHLYFYWYKQILGQQMEFLVNFYNGKVMEKSKLFKDQFSVERPDGSYFTLKIQPTALEDSAVYFCASSTGISNERLFFGHGTKLSVL.

This clone was seen a handful of times. Gene names and germline match the mouse. The CDR3 extends 1 residue past the end of the read, so its final part is completed from the germline J gene. The rearrangement joins TRBV26 to TRBJ2-1, with D possibly TRBD2 on 5 matching bases. Germline CDR1 KGHPV, CDR2 FQNQEV (reference sequence). V lost 0 bases and J 9 bases, leaving 9 bases between the germline ends. CDR3 length equals 13 residues. The sequenced CDR3 bases are TGTGCCAGCAGTCTGTCGACTGAGGGTGAGCAGTTC. Its protein is CASSLSTEGEQF. The entire CDR3 is CASSLSTEGEQFF.

As to this clone: The germline and genes are mouse ones. The read finishes 1 residue shy of the CDR3 end, and the germline J gene is used to complete it. The chain recombines TRBV12-1 with TRBJ2-5, with 9 bases matching TRBD2. The CDR3 spans 14 residues. Trimming removed 3 bases from V and 3 bases from J; junction bases left unmatched: 3. Looked up from germline, CDR1 is SGHSN and CDR2 is HYEKVE. This CDR3 reads CASSSDWGQDTQYF. The part of the CDR3 DNA that was read is TGTGCCAGCTCTTCCGACTGGGGGCAAGACACCCAGTAC. The full variable domain, rest sourced from reference TRBV12-1 and TRBJ2-5, is DSGVVQSPRHIIKEKGGRSVLTCIPISGHSNVVWYQQTLGKELKFLIQHYEKVERDKGFLPSRFSVQQFDDYHSEMNMSALELEDSAMYFCASSSDWGQDTQYFGPGTRLLVL.

In the case of this clone: Genes and germline come from the mouse. The observed sequence ends 1 residue before the CDR3 terminus, with the missing tail filled in from the germline J gene. The rearrangement joins TRBV1 to TRBJ1-5, with 9 bases that match TRBD1. CDR1 NSQYPW and CDR2 LRSPGD come from the germline V gene (reference sequence). The CDR3 runs 15 residues. Losses at the gene ends were 4 bases for V and 0 bases for J; bases not matched to a gene: 1. The chain's CDR3 is CTCSEGQGNNQAPLF. The sequenced CDR3 bases are TGCACCTGCAGTGAGGGACAGGGTAACAACCAGGCTCCGCTT.

A remark on this clone: Any gene name here is a mouse gene name. The read comes to an end 1 residue before the CDR3 does, leaving the germline J gene to fill in the end. This chain uses TRBV12-1 with TRBJ2-5; 8 nucleotides match TRBD1. In germline, CDR1 is SGHSN, CDR2 HYEKVE. V trimming: 0 bases; J trimming: 6 bases; junction bases outside the gene matches: 4. The CDR3 covers 14 residues. This CDR3 reads CASSLGQGRDTQYF. CDR3 DNA (partial): TGTGCCAGCTCTCTCGGACAGGGAAGGGACACCCAGTAC.

About this clone itself: Germline and genes: mouse. The read terminates 1 residue ahead of where the CDR3 ends, so the germline J gene completes it. The rearrangement joins TRBV16 to TRBJ2-5; the D is unclear. The CDR3 sequence is 13 residues long. Deletions cut 5 bases from V and 2 bases from J, with 8 bases between. The germline V gene has CDR1 SGHSA and CDR2 FRNQAP. The CDR3 loop reads CASSLRGQDTQYF. The part of the CDR3 DNA that was read is TGTGCAAGCAGCCTCCGGGGCCAAGACACCCAGTAC.

Concerning this clone itself: The junction does not match germline at one end; this may be a read error. The listed genes are named as in mouse. Read data end 1 residue before the CDR3 end; the end is taken from the germline J gene. The chain recombines TRBV19 with TRBJ2-7; the D is unclear. Germline V gives CDR1 FNHDT, CDR2 SITEND (reference sequence). This CDR3 contains 15 residues. The CDR3 here is CPSSLGLARTYEQYF. The sequenced CDR3 bases are TGTCCCAGCAGTCTCGGGCTGGCGCGGACCTATGAACAGTAC.

By proportion, this clone is medium-sized. Gene names are the mouse ones. The read falls 1 residue short of the CDR3 end, and the missing part is taken from the germline J gene. The chain employs TRBV15 and TRBJ1-3, with D perhaps TRBD1 (6 bases). The V end lost 6 bases, the J end lost 0 bases, and 12 bases lay between the germline ends. Germline-derived CDR1 and CDR2 are SGHND and FRSKSL. The CDR3 has 15 residues. The CDR3 spells CASSTGQNSGNTLYF. Incomplete CDR3 DNA: TGTGCCAGCAGCACGGGACAAAATTCTGGAAATACGCTCTAT.

This clone was counted between two and nine times. The gene names given are mouse names. The DNA read from the CDR3 is TGTGCCAGCAGTGGACAGAACTCCGACTACACC. Translated, it gives CASSGQNSDYT. The complete CDR3 reads CASSGQNSDYTF. The rearrangement joins TRBV26 to TRBJ1-2, with D perhaps TRBD1 (6 bases). The CDR3 end falls 1 residue outside the read, so it is completed with the germline J gene. This CDR3 comprises 12 residues. Looked up from germline, CDR1 is KGHPV and CDR2 is FQNQEV (reference sequence). Trimming left V 5 bases short and J 2 bases short, with 6 bases between.

With respect to this clone: All gene names here are mouse names. The CDR3 extends 1 residue past the end of the read, so its final part is completed from the germline J gene. The chain is built from TRBV3 and TRBJ1-1; D unclear. From germline, CDR1 is SNHLY and CDR2 FYNGKV (reference sequence). V was cut by 3 bases and J by 0 bases, with 8 bases left in between. The CDR3 runs 14 residues. The CDR3 reads CASSFQSSNTEVFF. CDR3 DNA (partial): TGTGCCAGCAGCTTCCAGTCCTCAAACACAGAAGTCTTC.

This clone showed up just a few times. Mouse germline and gene names are used. Read data end 1 residue before the CDR3 end; the end is taken from the germline J gene. The J gene is TRBJ1-1, the V gene TRBV2; 7 positions agree with TRBD1. The CDR3 consists of 13 residues. V lost 4 bases, J lost 3 bases, and 2 bases stayed unmatched. Germline CDR1 is LGHNA and CDR2 is YSYQKL. The sequenced CDR3 bases are TGTGCCAGCAGCCCCGGGACAGACACAGAAGTCTTC. This translates into CASSPGTDTEVF. The whole CDR3 sequence is CASSPGTDTEVFF.

The sample holds a few counts of this clone. Mouse germline and gene names are used. Read sequence stops 1 residue before the CDR3 end, and the germline J gene provides the missing end. The gene calls are TRBV3 and TRBJ2-7; 10 nucleotides align to TRBD2. CDR1 is SNHLY and CDR2 is FYNGKV in the germline V gene (reference sequence). CDR3 length equals 14 residues. The V and J ends lost 0 bases and 6 bases, in that order; junction bases with no gene match: 2. The CDR3 DNA, read in part, is TGTGCCAGCAGCTTAGCGCTGGGGGGGCGTGAACAGTAC. Translated: CASSLALGGREQY. The whole CDR3 reads CASSLALGGREQYF.

As concerns this clone: Germline and genes here are mouse. The read terminates 1 residue ahead of where the CDR3 ends, so the germline J gene completes it. The genes are TRBV26 and TRBJ2-1; D is uncertain. Between the trimmed V and J ends, which lost 4 bases and 0 bases, there was a span of 7 bases. This CDR3 region has 14 residues. The germline CDR1 and CDR2 sequences are KGHPV and FQNQEV (reference sequence). CDR3 sequence reads: CASSPPGNYAEQFF. The covered CDR3 bases are TGTGCCAGCAGTCCTCCGGGTAACTATGCTGAGCAGTTC.

Points on this clone: Any gene name here is a mouse gene name. Read data end 1 residue before the CDR3 end; the end is taken from the germline J gene. This chain uses TRBV26 with TRBJ1-2; no firm D call. Trimming shortened V by 2 bases and J by 4 bases, and 5 bases separated the two germline ends. Germline V gene lookup returns CDR1 KGHPV and CDR2 FQNQEV (reference sequence). The CDR3 totals 12 residues. The CDR3 bases that were read are TGTGCCAGCAGTCTGCGGGGCTCCGACTACACC. Translated: CASSLRGSDYT. The CDR3 as a whole reads CASSLRGSDYTF. Combining the CDR3 with reference TRBV26 and TRBJ1-2 gives the whole variable domain NSKVIQTPRYLVKGQGQKAKMRCIPEKGHPVVFWYQQNKNNEFKFLINFQNQEVLQQIDMTEKRFSAECPSNSPCSLEIQSSEAGDSALYLCASSLRGSDYTFGSGTRLLVI.

In this sample, this clone turned up a few times. Mouse gene names apply. The sequence runs out 1 residue before the end of the CDR3; the remainder is reconstructed from the germline J gene. This sequence joins TRBV26 and TRBJ1-4, with D possibly TRBD1 on 5 matching bases. Germline V gives CDR1 KGHPV, CDR2 FQNQEV (reference sequence). Trimming took off 1 base at V and 0 bases at J, with 6 bases between the two ends. The CDR3 sequence is 15 residues long. CDR3 bases read: TGTGCCAGCAGTCTGTGGGGGGTTTCCAACGAAAGATTATTT. This codes for CASSLWGVSNERLF. The full CDR3 sequence reads CASSLWGVSNERLFF.

This clone appeared a few times. Mouse germline and gene names are used. The CDR3 extends 1 residue past the end of the read, so its final part is completed from the germline J gene. The chain uses TRBV4 and TRBJ2-2, with D hard to call. There are 13 residues in the CDR3. Germline V CDR1 and CDR2: LGHDT, YNNKQL (reference sequence). Trimming took off 3 bases at V and 3 bases at J, with 5 bases between the two ends. The CDR3 DNA, read in part, is TGTGCCAGCAGCTATAAGGACACCGGGCAGCTCTAC. This codes for CASSYKDTGQLY. The full CDR3 protein reads CASSYKDTGQLYF.

A remark on this clone: Gene names and germline match the mouse. Read data end 1 residue before the CDR3 end; the end is taken from the germline J gene. This chain joins TRBV5 and TRBJ2-5; D gene ambiguous. Trimming left V 4 bases short and J 3 bases short, with 11 bases between. The CDR3 spans 14 residues. Germline CDR1 LGHNA, CDR2 YNLKQL (reference sequence). The covered CDR3 bases are TGTGCCAGCAGCCCCAGTGGGTCTCAAGACACCCAGTAC. Its protein product is CASSPSGSQDTQY. Given in full, the CDR3 is CASSPSGSQDTQYF.

A note on this clone: Genes and germline come from the mouse. Read data end 1 residue before the CDR3 end; the end is taken from the germline J gene. The chain is built from TRBV2 and TRBJ2-1, with D tentatively TRBD1 (6 bases). V was pared by 2 bases and J by 5 bases, with 13 bases between. The germline V gene has CDR1 LGHNA and CDR2 YSYQKL. The CDR3 loop spans 15 amino acids. The CDR3 is CASSQPGTKNAEQFF. The covered CDR3 bases are TGTGCCAGCAGCCAACCAGGGACAAAAAATGCTGAGCAGTTC.

This clone was seen a few times. Gene names follow the mouse nomenclature. With the read ending 1 residue before the CDR3 end, the germline J gene is used to fill in that end. The chain is built from TRBV26 and TRBJ1-4; perhaps TRBD1 as D (6 bases). The V end was cut by 4 bases, the J end by 7 bases, with 13 bases between. This CDR3 is 14 amino acids long. From germline, CDR1 is KGHPV and CDR2 FQNQEV (reference sequence). Incomplete CDR3 DNA: TGTGCCAGCAGTCGGACGGGGGGCACCGAAAGATTATTT. Its translation is CASSRTGGTERLF. The full CDR3 protein is CASSRTGGTERLFF.

A remark on this clone: The gene names given are mouse names. The read comes to an end 1 residue before the CDR3 does, leaving the germline J gene to fill in the end. The chain is built from TRBV26 and TRBJ2-1, with D perhaps matching TRBD1 (5 bases). CDR3 length: 13 amino acids. In germline, CDR1 is KGHPV, CDR2 FQNQEV (reference sequence). V was clipped by 6 bases and J by 2 bases, with 8 bases between them. CDR3 DNA (partial): TGTGCCAGCAGATTGACAGACTATGCTGAGCAGTTC. Residues: CASRLTDYAEQF. The whole CDR3 reads CASRLTDYAEQFF. The whole variable domain, remainder taken from reference TRBV26 and TRBJ2-1, is NSKVIQTPRYLVKGQGQKAKMRCIPEKGHPVVFWYQQNKNNEFKFLINFQNQEVLQQIDMTEKRFSAECPSNSPCSLEIQSSEAGDSALYLCASRLTDYAEQFFGPGTRLTVL.

This clone was detected only a few times. The germline and genes are mouse ones. The CDR3 end falls 1 residue outside the read, so it is completed with the germline J gene. This rearrangement joins TRBV26 to TRBJ1-1; D not certain. The CDR3 totals 13 residues. V dropped 3 bases and J dropped 1 base, with 6 bases sitting between them. CDR1 KGHPV and CDR2 FQNQEV come from the germline V gene (reference sequence). The DNA read from the CDR3 is TGTGCCAGCAGTCTAAACAGAAACACAGAAGTCTTC. It codes for CASSLNRNTEVF. The full CDR3 is CASSLNRNTEVFF. The full variable domain, rest sourced from reference TRBV26 and TRBJ1-1, is NSKVIQTPRYLVKGQGQKAKMRCIPEKGHPVVFWYQQNKNNEFKFLINFQNQEVLQQIDMTEKRFSAECPSNSPCSLEIQSSEAGDSALYLCASSLNRNTEVFFGKGTRLTVV.

Of note for this clone: Gene names denote mouse genes. The read terminates 1 residue ahead of where the CDR3 ends, so the germline J gene completes it. The J gene is TRBJ2-4, the V gene TRBV4, with a possible D match to TRBD2 (5 bases). V shed 5 bases and J shed 0 bases, with 9 bases lying between them. The germline CDR1 and CDR2 sequences are LGHDT and YNNKQL (reference sequence). The CDR3 contains 14 residues. Here the CDR3 reads CASSPTASQNTLYF. The sequenced CDR3 bases are TGTGCCAGCAGCCCGACTGCTAGTCAAAACACCTTGTAC.

This clone was detected only a few times. Gene names are mouse gene names. The CDR3 sequence: CASSLSGGSYEQYF. The sequenced part of the CDR3 DNA is TGTGCCAGCTCTCTATCTGGGGGGTCCTATGAACAGTAC. This chain connects TRBV12-1 to TRBJ2-7, with TRBD2 matching 8 bases. The CDR3 end falls 1 residue outside the read, so it is completed with the germline J gene. The ends lost 1 base at V and 1 base at J; junction bases unmatched: 2. The CDR3 contains 14 residues. Germline V lookup: CDR1 SGHSN, CDR2 HYEKVE.

Note on this clone: One junction end disagrees with the germline gene, perhaps due to a read error. Each gene name is a mouse one. The CDR3 goes on 1 residue after the read ends, and that part is filled in from the germline J gene. The V call is TRBV19, the J call TRBJ2-4; TRBD2 agrees at 7 bases. The CDR3 length is 16 residues. Germline lookup yields CDR1 FNHDT and CDR2 SITEND (reference sequence). The CDR3 sequence: CASSIGTAPSHNTLYF. CDR3 bases read: TGTGCCAGCAGTATTGGGACTGCGCCTAGTCACAACACCTTGTAC.

This clone is a singleton in its sample. The germline and genes are mouse ones. The CDR3 is cut off 1 residue early in the read; its end comes from the germline J gene. The chain employs TRBV26 and TRBJ1-1; D is unresolved. CDR1 is KGHPV, CDR2 FQNQEV, per germline (reference sequence). CDR3 size: 13 residues. V gave up 0 bases and J gave up 3 bases, with 5 bases separating them. The CDR3: CASSLSGYTEVFF. Incomplete CDR3 DNA: TGTGCCAGCAGTCTGTCCGGGTACACAGAAGTCTTC.

On this clone: Genes here carry mouse names. Sequencing ends 1 residue short of the CDR3 end; the germline J gene provides the rest. The rearrangement links TRBV3 to TRBJ2-3, with TRBD2 matching 8 bases. CDR1 is SNHLY, CDR2 FYNGKV, per germline (reference sequence). Trimming removed 2 bases from V and 0 bases from J; junction bases left unmatched: 4. The CDR3 is 16 residues long. The chain's CDR3 is CASSLRLGSSAETLYF. CDR3 DNA, as far as it was read: TGTGCCAGCAGCTTAAGACTGGGGTCTAGTGCAGAAACGCTGTAT.